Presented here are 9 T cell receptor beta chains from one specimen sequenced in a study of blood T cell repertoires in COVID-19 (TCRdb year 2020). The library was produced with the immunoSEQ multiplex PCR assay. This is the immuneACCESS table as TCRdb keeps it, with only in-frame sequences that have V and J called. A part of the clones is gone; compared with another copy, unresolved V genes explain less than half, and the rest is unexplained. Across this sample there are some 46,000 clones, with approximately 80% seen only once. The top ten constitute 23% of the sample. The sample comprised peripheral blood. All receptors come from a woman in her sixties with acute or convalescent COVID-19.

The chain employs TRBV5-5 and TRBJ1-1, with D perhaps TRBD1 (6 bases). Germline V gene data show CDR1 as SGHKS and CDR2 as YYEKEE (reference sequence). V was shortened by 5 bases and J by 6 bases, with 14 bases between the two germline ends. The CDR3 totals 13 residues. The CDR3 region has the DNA TGTGCCAGCAGTTTACAGGGACGCGCTGAAGCTTTCTTT. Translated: CASSLQGRAEAFF.

Written as DNA, the CDR3 is TGTGCCAGCAGTTACTCGACAAGTCAGCCCCAGCATTTT. Its translation: CASSYSTSQPQHF. The chain uses TRBV6-5 and TRBJ1-5; D not certain. Germline-derived CDR1 and CDR2 are MNHEY and SVGAGI. This CDR3 comprises 13 residues. V lost 0 bases, J lost 6 bases, and 6 bases lay in between.

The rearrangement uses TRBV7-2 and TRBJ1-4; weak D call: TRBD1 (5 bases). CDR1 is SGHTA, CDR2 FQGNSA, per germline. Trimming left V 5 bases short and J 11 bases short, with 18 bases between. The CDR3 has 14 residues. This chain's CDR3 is CASSDPGTAGKLFF. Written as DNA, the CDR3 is TGTGCCAGCAGCGATCCCGGGACGGCGGGGAAACTGTTTTTT.

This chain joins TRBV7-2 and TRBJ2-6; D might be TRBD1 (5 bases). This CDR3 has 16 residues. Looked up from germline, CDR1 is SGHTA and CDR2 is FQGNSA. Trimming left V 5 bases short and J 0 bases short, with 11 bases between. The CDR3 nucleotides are TGTGCCAGCAGCGCGAGACAGCTCTCTGGGGCCAACGTCCTGACTTTC. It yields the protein CASSARQLSGANVLTF.

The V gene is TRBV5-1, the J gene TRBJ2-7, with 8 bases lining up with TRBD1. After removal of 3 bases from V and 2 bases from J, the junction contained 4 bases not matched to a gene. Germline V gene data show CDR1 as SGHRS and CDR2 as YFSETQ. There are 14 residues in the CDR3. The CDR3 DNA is TGCGCCAGCAGCTACGGACAGGGCGCCTACGAGCAGTACTTC. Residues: CASSYGQGAYEQYF.

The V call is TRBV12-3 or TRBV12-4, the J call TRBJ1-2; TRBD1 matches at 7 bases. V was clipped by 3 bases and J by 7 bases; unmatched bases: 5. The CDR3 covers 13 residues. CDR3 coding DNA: TGTGCCAGCAGTTTCACAGGGGCCGGTGGCTACACCTTC. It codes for CASSFTGAGGYTF.

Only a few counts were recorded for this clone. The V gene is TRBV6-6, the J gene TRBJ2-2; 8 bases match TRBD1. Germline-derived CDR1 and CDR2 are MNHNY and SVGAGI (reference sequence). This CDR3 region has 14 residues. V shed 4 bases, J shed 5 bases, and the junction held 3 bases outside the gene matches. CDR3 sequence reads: CASSWTGQTGELFF. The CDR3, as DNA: TGTGCCAGCAGTTGGACAGGGCAAACCGGGGAGCTGTTTTTT.

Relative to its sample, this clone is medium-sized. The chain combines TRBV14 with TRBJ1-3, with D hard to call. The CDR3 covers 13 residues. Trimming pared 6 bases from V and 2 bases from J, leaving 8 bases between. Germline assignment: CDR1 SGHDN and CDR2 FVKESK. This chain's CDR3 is CASRLQAGNTIYF. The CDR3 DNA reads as TGTGCCAGCAGACTCCAGGCTGGAAACACCATATATTTT. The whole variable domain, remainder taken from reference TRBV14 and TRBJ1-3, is EAGVTQFPSHSVIEKGQTVTLRCDPISGHDNLYWYRRVMGKEIKFLLHFVKESKQDESGMPNNRFLAERTGGTYSTLKVQPAELEDSGVYFCASRLQAGNTIYFGEGSWLTVV.

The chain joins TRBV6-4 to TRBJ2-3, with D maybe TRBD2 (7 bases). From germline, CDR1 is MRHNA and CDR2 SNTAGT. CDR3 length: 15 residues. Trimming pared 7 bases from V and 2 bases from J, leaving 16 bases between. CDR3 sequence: CASNGGGGPTDTQYF. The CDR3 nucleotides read TGTGCCAGCAACGGGGGCGGGGGTCCCACAGATACGCAGTATTTT.